This section outlines one TCR beta chain sequence together with its context. This clone turned up a few times. What this receptor recognizes is not known. No per-base quality is available; no much larger clone lies one base away. The data were taken from a study of cytomegalovirus exposure and HLA in healthy donors (dated by TCRdb to between 2016 and 2019). About the investigation overall: According to an earlier analysis of around 600 of the donors, about 190 million T cells yielded 117 million unique TCR beta sequences and more than 250 Gb of sequence data. Roughly 5 DR-DQ haplotypes were handled as single units for association and clustering because linkage in the cohort was strong. The study aimed to test whether cataloging public T cell receptors could reveal signatures of past pathogen exposure. The genetic ancestry cluster associated with self-reported Caucasian donors included about 81% of the roughly 400 genotyped donors. Besides the first cohort of approximately 710 subjects, a separate validation cohort made up of roughly 130 different subjects was used. An early release that covered about 600 HLA-typed donors contained 300 to 350 gigabases of sequencing data and some 87 million unique TCR sequences. HLA typing included class I and class II loci at four-digit resolution. High-throughput TCR immunosequencing, statistical association of individual TCRs with disease status, and machine learning were combined to predict cytomegalovirus infection status. Rather than using new phenotypic data, the later analysis identified candidate immune exposures from TCR beta sequences and from how often those sequences occurred across donors. To study patterns of TCR occurrence, a later analysis re-analyzed previously published TCR beta repertoires from around 670 donors and added high-resolution HLA genotyping. Typing coverage differed by locus: A, B, C, DRB1 and DQB1 were typed in roughly 620-640 donors, DQA1 in about 510, DPA1 in around 600, and DPB1 in 400 to 490. Among 300 to 450 genotyped donors of the cohort, an average of around 240,000 unique TCR beta nucleotide sequences were sequenced per donor, 15% to 20% of them non-productive. To decide whether each TCR beta V gene segment behaved as functional or pseudogenic, an earlier analysis of some 580 of the donors relied on high-throughput TCR beta sequencing. Every repertoire in the discovery cohort had been generated on one and the same sequencing platform. The T cell repertoires of 700 or so subjects were profiled by immunosequencing and related to cytomegalovirus serostatus. Alongside the repertoire data, information on donor age, sex, ethnicity and CMV serostatus was compiled. A later genetic analysis took genome-wide SNP genotypes for about 65% of the 666 donors and used that subset as a discovery cohort. Overall study outcomes, separate from this receptor: When HLA alleles, especially DR and DQ, strongly co-occurred, attributing TCR associations to individual alleles was difficult. The authors suggested that the approach could potentially be generalized to other disease states and immunological phenotypes. Most TCR sequences were seen in very few donors, while some public TCRs were found in many individuals. A later analysis found that TCR association rates varied across HLA loci, with DRB1 alleles showing the most associated TCRs and HLA-C alleles the fewest. In a later genetic analysis, fewer N-insertions in productive TCRs were reported among donors in an Asian-associated ancestry cluster than the roughly 700-donor mean. A further reported finding was that TCR beta sequences accurately predicted the HLA-A and HLA-B alleles for most subjects in the first cohort. This cohort had only TCR beta chains sequenced, and the lack of alpha or paired-chain data limited which features could be detected. Presence/absence analyses assumed roughly uniform sequencing depth across donors, an assumption that may not hold. CMV serostatus was the only immune exposure information available for the cohort. In vitro tests confirmed that a few of the cytomegalovirus-associated TCR beta chains recognize cytomegalovirus antigens. Several of the top co-occurrence clusters appeared to be linked to parvovirus B19, influenza, CMV and Epstein-Barr virus, according to a later analysis. A later analysis associated around 16,000 TCR beta sequences with specific HLA alleles at a false discovery rate of 0.05. The classifier was reported to diagnose cytomegalovirus status with high specificity and sensitivity in both the original and validation cohorts. An earlier analysis of 450 to 750 of the donors showed that most TCR beta V segments appeared in productive rearrangements either about 87% or about 30% of the time, which broadly matched IMGT annotations. Compared with equally common non-associated chains, HLA-associated TCR beta chains in a later analysis were more clonally expanded and had lower generation probabilities. The sequencing pipeline was judged likely to have produced a cluster of highly shared sequence variants as a technical artifact. Correlated functional status among segregating V segments might be attributable to linkage disequilibrium, but an unknown experimental factor could not be ruled out. V-gene and J-gene trimming of TCR beta chains was associated with a missense DCLRE1C variant in a later genetic analysis, and the association was replicated in an independent cohort. The study listed 164 TCR beta chains as associated with cytomegalovirus. According to a later analysis, most CMV-associated TCR beta chains appeared to be HLA-restricted, and the HLA associations seemed to be driven largely by CMV exposure. Because counts were too low, about 18 rarely observed V segments, including chromosome 9 orphons, were excluded from the earlier analysis of 587 of the donors. Because HLA typing was unavailable for some donors at each locus, only the typed subset was used in association tests.

The library was produced with the immunoSEQ multiplex PCR assay. A mixture of 60 forward primers for TCR Vbeta segments and 13 reverse primers for TCR Jbeta segments was used in the multiplex PCR. The CDR3 region of rearranged TCR beta genes was amplified from genomic DNA by a multiplex PCR assay. Amplified TCR beta libraries were sequenced as 87-base-pair reads on the Illumina HiSeq System. In the source study's methods: In a later analysis, tens of millions of unique TCR beta chains were counted across the roughly 610 repertoires, and some 10 million of these chains were shared by at least two donors. Raw reads were error-corrected and collapsed into unique sequences by a nearest-neighbor algorithm in which closely related sequences were merged to remove PCR and sequencing errors. To assign V, D and J gene segments, CDR3 sequences were aligned to IMGT reference sequences. For a sequence to be retained, a match of at least six nucleotides was required to both a V gene segment and a J gene segment. Rearrangements were classified as productive when the CDR3 lacked stop codons and remained in frame with V and J, and all other rearrangements were classified as non-productive. Following IMGT convention, CDR3 was defined as the stretch from the second conserved V-encoded cysteine up to the conserved J-encoded phenylalanine. The earlier analysis of roughly 590 of the donors excluded sequences that lacked an unambiguous match to a single V gene segment. In an earlier analysis of around 600 of the donors, V segments were called functional above 56.7% productive rearrangements and were called segregating when the between-donor standard deviation exceeded 5%. A statistical classification framework was developed to diagnose cytomegalovirus status using the catalog of TCR beta chain sequences. A later analysis assigned V and J genes by comparing TCR nucleotide sequences with IMGT/GENE-DB human TR gene sequences. Using the TCRdist pipeline, a later analysis assigned CDR3 sequences along with most-parsimonious VDJ recombination scenarios. In a later analysis, each TCR beta chain was defined by its CDR3 amino acid sequence together with its V-gene family, and reads without a unique V-gene family were excluded. In a later analysis, several hundred highly shared, low-generation-probability nucleotide sequences were removed to address suspected cross-contamination and a sequencing artifact. For each public chain, a later analysis derived a clonal expansion index from normalized ranks of inferred template counts within each repertoire. A later analysis computed generation probabilities with a VDJ recombination model fitted to out-of-frame rearrangements, and checked the results against IGoR. A later analysis scored TCR-TCR, TCR-HLA and TCR-CMV co-occurrence with hypergeometric tests, applying a repertoire-size bias correction to TCR pairs. In a later analysis, false discovery rates were estimated by permuting HLA or CMV assignments 20 times. In a later analysis, co-occurring TCRs were grouped using DBSCAN, and TCRdist sequence similarity was added for clustering within HLA-allele-positive subsets. Co-occurrence clustering excluded repertoires with fewer than 30,000 or more than 120,000 public chains, plus five with anomalous nucleotide sharing. This immuneACCESS table, as held by TCRdb, lists in-frame sequences with V and J called but not all clones. Of the missing ones, under half trace to an unresolved V gene in checked studies; the others have no known cause. Clone size and V and J calls were adopted from that table, with D and trimming inferred from the DNA. Recorded for this sample are about 100,000 clones; about 60% of them occurred a single time. Jointly, the top ten make up about 4.9% of the sample.

In total, roughly 670 healthy bone marrow donors made up the cohort. All cohort members were sampled while nominally healthy, although unrecorded immune exposures were likely present. CMV serostatus was positive for 289 and negative for about 50% of the roughly 700 cohort members, and was not recorded for this donor. A peripheral blood sample was provided by each donor, and peripheral blood mononuclear cells were used for TCR beta sequencing. The Qiagen DNeasy Blood Extraction Kit was used to extract genomic DNA from the blood cell samples. The sequenced sample consisted of PBMCs. This clonotype originated in a human donor in good health.

The CDR3 protein sequence reads: CASTGLREQYF. The DNA is as follows: TGTGCCAGCACCGGGTTGCGGGAGCAGTACTTC. The sequence is built from TRBV28 and TRBJ2-7, with no confident D gene call. Reading the germline V gene gives CDR1 MDHEN and CDR2 SYDVKM. V loses 7 bases, J loses 7 bases, and the germline ends lie 11 bases apart. Counted from cysteine to phenylalanine, this CDR3 has 11 amino acids. The only DNA kept is the CDR3, 33 bases in frame from the first base.